These 24 T cell receptor beta chains came from one sample sequenced in a study of OX40 agonist ivuxolimab in advanced cancers. Using immunoSEQ multiplex PCR, the repertoire was profiled, and TCRdb retains in-frame clones only, with some absent. This table holds more than 75,000 clones, roughly nine tenths found once. The starting material was CD4+ or CD8+ T cells sorted from blood, obtained in a trial of the OX40 agonist ivuxolimab. Source of these receptors: an adult with an advanced solid tumor such as melanoma, head and neck, liver or kidney cancer.

This chain connects TRBV29-1 to TRBJ2-6; 12 bases match TRBD2. Germline lookup yields CDR1 SQVTM and CDR2 ANQGSEA. Trimming took 4 bases from V and 2 from J; bases not matched to a gene: 3. The CDR3 is 16 residues long. The CDR3 DNA reads as TGCAGCGTTGTGACTAGCGGGAGAGCTGGGGCCAACGTCCTGACTTTC. Residues: CSVVTSGRAGANVLTF.

This rearrangement joins TRBV7-2 to TRBJ2-1; possible D gene TRBD1, 6 bases. The V end was cut by 6 bases, the J end by 6 bases, with 12 bases between. This CDR3 spans 13 amino acids. Germline assignment: CDR1 SGHTA and CDR2 FQGNSA. The CDR3 loop reads CASSFRGGNEQFF. The CDR3 nucleotides are TGTGCCAGCAGTTTTAGAGGGGGCAATGAGCAGTTCTTC.

The rearrangement joins TRBV14 to TRBJ2-7; tentatively, D is TRBD1 (5 bases). CDR1 and CDR2 from the germline V gene are SGHDN and FVKESK. The CDR3 spans 17 residues. V lost 0 bases and J 2 bases, leaving 17 bases between the germline ends. CDR3 sequence reads: CASSQDVSPGYTYEQYF. The CDR3, as DNA: TGTGCCAGCAGCCAAGATGTCAGCCCAGGGTATACCTACGAGCAGTACTTC.

This chain links TRBV4-1 with TRBJ1-2; 9 nucleotides agree with TRBD1. Germline CDR1 and CDR2: MGHRA and YSYEKL. The J segment lost 4 bases and the V segment lost 3 bases, leaving 6 bases of the junction unmatched. The CDR3 has 15 residues. The CDR3 bases are TGCGCCAGCAGCCACCCGGGACAGGGAACCTATGGCTACACCTTC. Translation: CASSHPGQGTYGYTF.

The V gene is TRBV4-3, the J gene TRBJ2-3; 7 bases line up with TRBD2. V was clipped by 0 bases and J by 9 bases; unmatched bases: 9. The germline gives CDR1 LGHNA, CDR2 YSLEER. The CDR3 has 15 residues. The CDR3 DNA follows: TGCGCCAGCAGCCAAGATGCTAGCGGTTGGTCGACGCAGTATTTT. As protein: CASSQDASGWSTQYF.

The J gene is TRBJ2-7, the V gene TRBV9; D may be TRBD1 (7 bases). Germline-derived CDR1 and CDR2 are SGDLS and YYNGEE. There are 15 residues in the CDR3. V lost 0 bases and J lost 2, with 12 bases in between. The CDR3 bases are TGTGCCAGCAGCGTAGCGGGGGACAGTCCCTACGAGCAGTACTTC. The encoded protein is CASSVAGDSPYEQYF.

The chain is built from TRBV20-1 and TRBJ1-1; no clear D. Germline CDR1 DFQATT, CDR2 SNEGSKA (reference sequence). The V and J ends lost 3 bases and 1 base respectively, with 3 bases between them. CDR3 length equals 11 residues. CDR3 in amino acids: CSASRNTEAFF. Here the CDR3 DNA reads TGCAGTGCTAGCCGGAACACTGAAGCTTTCTTT.

This clone was seen only once. This chain connects TRBV6-5 to TRBJ1-2; TRBD1 matches 9 bases. The CDR3 sequence is 13 residues long. The germline gives CDR1 MNHEY, CDR2 SVGAGI. J gave up 4 bases and V 6 bases, and 3 bases lay outside the gene matches. CDR3 bases: TGTGCCAGCAGGGAACAGGGGGCCTATGGCTACACCTTC. Protein sequence: CASREQGAYGYTF.

The gene calls are TRBV2 and TRBJ2-4, with a possible D match to TRBD2 (5 bases). This CDR3 contains 12 residues. V was trimmed by 7 bases and J by 8 bases, leaving 12 bases between them. Germline V CDR1 and CDR2: SNHLY, FYNNEI. The CDR3 coding sequence is TGTGCCAGCACCGGATCGGGATACATTCAGTACTTC. Encoded protein: CASTGSGYIQYF.

This rearrangement joins TRBV13 to TRBJ2-1, with TRBD1 matching 7 bases. With V trimmed by 3 bases and J by 4 bases, 18 bases remained unmatched. The V gene's germline CDR1 is PRHDT and CDR2 FYEKMQ (reference sequence). The CDR3 runs 19 residues. The CDR3 is CASSFTAYRGPSIYNEQFF. CDR3 sequence (DNA): TGTGCCAGCAGCTTTACGGCCTATAGGGGGCCCTCTATTTACAATGAGCAGTTCTTC.

V usage is TRBV27 and J usage is TRBJ2-5; D possibly corresponds to TRBD1 (5 bases). The CDR3 sequence is 16 residues long. The germline V gene encodes CDR1 MNHEY and CDR2 SMNVEV (reference sequence). Deletions cut 4 bases from V and 0 bases from J, with 15 bases between. Here the CDR3 reads CASSWGRGSYQETQYF. The CDR3 DNA reads TGTGCCAGCAGTTGGGGTAGGGGATCGTACCAAGAGACCCAGTACTTC.

This chain connects TRBV19 to TRBJ2-5; 10 bases are a match to TRBD2. From germline, CDR1 is LNHDA and CDR2 SQIVND (reference sequence). The CDR3 has 15 residues. V trimming: 3 bases; J trimming: 5 bases; junction bases outside the gene matches: 6. This chain's CDR3 is CASSIRASGGETQYF. The CDR3 region has the DNA TGTGCCAGTAGTATTAGGGCTAGCGGGGGTGAGACCCAGTACTTC.

This clone showed up just once. The chain has TRBV9 and TRBJ1-1; TRBD1 matches 10 bases. Germline CDR1 is SGDLS and CDR2 is YYNGEE. With V trimmed by 4 bases and J by 8 bases, 11 bases remained unmatched. This CDR3 is 15 amino acids long. In nucleotides, the CDR3 is TGTGCCAGCAGCTTCGCGGGACAGGGGTTGGGAGAAGCTTTCTTT. Amino acid sequence: CASSFAGQGLGEAFF.

The V call is TRBV11-1, the J call TRBJ2-3, with 11 bases fitting TRBD2. CDR3 length: 16 amino acids. J lost 5 bases, V lost 4 bases, and 8 bases had no gene match. Germline V gene data show CDR1 as SGHAT and CDR2 as FQDESV (reference sequence). The CDR3: CASSSNSGRAEDTQYF. CDR3 coding DNA: TGTGCCAGCAGCTCCAATAGCGGGAGGGCCGAAGATACGCAGTATTTT.

The rearrangement links TRBV6-5 to TRBJ2-3; no firm D call. The CDR3 spans 13 residues. Germline V gene sequence: CDR1 MNHEY, CDR2 SVGAGI. The germline V and J ends were trimmed by 0 bases and 6 bases, with 7 bases remaining between them. CDR3 DNA sequence: TGTGCCAGCAGTTACTCCTTGGGGGATACGCAGTATTTT. Residues: CASSYSLGDTQYF.

The V call is TRBV6-6, the J call TRBJ1-1; no clear D. V dropped 2 bases and J dropped 1 base, with 8 bases sitting between them. CDR1 is MNHNY and CDR2 is SVGAGI in the germline V gene (reference sequence). The CDR3 spans 14 residues. The CDR3 DNA follows: TGTGCCAGCAGTTACGTGGGCACGAACACTGAAGCTTTCTTT. Protein: CASSYVGTNTEAFF.

The CDR3 DNA follows: TGTGCCAGCTCACGAGGTGTGGGCCAAGAGACCCAGTACTTC. This codes for CASSRGVGQETQYF. The V gene is TRBV18, the J gene TRBJ2-5; D is unresolved. CDR3 length: 14 residues. Per germline, CDR1 KGHSH and CDR2 LQKENI. Trimming stripped 4 bases from V and 1 base from J, with 10 bases between.

The chain combines TRBV4-2 with TRBJ2-3; TRBD2 agrees at 8 bases. The CDR3 is 17 residues long. CDR1 is LGHNA, CDR2 YNFKEQ, per germline. Trimming took 4 bases from V and 4 from J; bases not matched to a gene: 13. In DNA form, the CDR3 reads TGTGCCAGCAGCCCAAGTCATTTCGGACTAGCTGCAGATACGCAGTATTTT. As protein: CASSPSHFGLAADTQYF.

This clone was seen only once. This chain links TRBV29-1 with TRBJ1-2, with TRBD1 as a possible D gene (6 bases). The length of the CDR3 is 13 residues. Trimming pared 4 bases from V and 2 bases from J, leaving 11 bases between. CDR1 is SQVTM, CDR2 ANQGSEA, per germline. The CDR3 sequence is CSVVSGGNYGYTF. The CDR3 coding sequence is TGCAGCGTTGTTTCGGGGGGCAACTATGGCTACACCTTC.

The chain has TRBV7-9 and TRBJ2-1, with 10 bases lining up with TRBD2. Per germline, CDR1 SEHNR and CDR2 FQNEAQ (reference sequence). This CDR3 contains 15 residues. After removal of 5 bases from V and 7 bases from J, the junction contained 8 bases not matched to a gene. CDR3 sequence: CASSPGTSVRNEQFF. CDR3 in DNA: TGTGCCAGCAGCCCCGGGACTAGCGTTCGGAATGAGCAGTTCTTC.

The rearrangement uses TRBV5-6 and TRBJ2-7; D remains ambiguous. Germline-derived CDR1 and CDR2 are SGHDT and YYEEEE. This CDR3 spans 12 amino acids. Trimming cost V 2 bases and J 3 bases, with 6 bases left between them. CDR3 region: CASSFAVYEQYF. CDR3 nucleotide sequence: TGTGCCAGCAGCTTCGCAGTCTACGAGCAGTACTTC.

J is TRBJ1-3 and V is TRBV4-1; 9 bases agree with TRBD1. The CDR3 consists of 15 residues. Trimming cost V 5 bases and J 2 bases; bases outside gene matches: 4. Per germline, CDR1 MGHRA and CDR2 YSYEKL. The CDR3 protein is CASSWGQGAGNTIYF. The CDR3, as DNA: TGCGCCAGCAGCTGGGGACAGGGCGCTGGAAACACCATATATTTT.

The chain recombines TRBV7-2 with TRBJ2-2; 9 bases match TRBD1. This CDR3 spans 16 amino acids. Germline V lookup: CDR1 SGHTA, CDR2 FQGNSA. J lost 6 bases, V lost 5 bases, and 10 bases had no gene match. For the CDR3, the DNA is TGTGCCAGCAGCGCCGAGCCGGGACAGGGTGCCGGGGAGCTGTTTTTT. It is translated as CASSAEPGQGAGELFF.

V is TRBV30 and J is TRBJ1-4, with unresolved D. Trimming left V 1 base short and J 7 bases short, with 13 bases between. The CDR3 is made up of 14 amino acids. Germline V CDR1 and CDR2: GTSNPN, SVGIG (reference sequence). Written as DNA, the CDR3 is TGTGCCTGGAGTGCGGGGTTTTTAGGTGAAAAACTGTTTTTT. It specifies CAWSAGFLGEKLFF.